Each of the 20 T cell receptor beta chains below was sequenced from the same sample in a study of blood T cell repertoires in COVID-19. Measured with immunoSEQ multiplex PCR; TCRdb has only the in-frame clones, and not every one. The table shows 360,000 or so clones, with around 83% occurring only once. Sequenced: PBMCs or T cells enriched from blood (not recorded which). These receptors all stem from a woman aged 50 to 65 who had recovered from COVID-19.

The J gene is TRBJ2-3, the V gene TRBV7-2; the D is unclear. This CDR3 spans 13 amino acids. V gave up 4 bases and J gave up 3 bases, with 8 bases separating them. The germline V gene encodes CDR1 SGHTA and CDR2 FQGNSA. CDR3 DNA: TGTGCCAGCAGCTCTAGACGGACAGATACGCAGTATTTT. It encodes CASSSRRTDTQYF.

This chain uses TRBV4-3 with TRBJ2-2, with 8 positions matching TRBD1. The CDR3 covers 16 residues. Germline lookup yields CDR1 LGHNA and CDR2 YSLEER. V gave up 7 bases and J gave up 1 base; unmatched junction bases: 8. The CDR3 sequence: CASNNRGFGNTGELFF. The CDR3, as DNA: TGCGCCAGCAATAACAGGGGGTTCGGGAACACCGGGGAGCTGTTTTTT.

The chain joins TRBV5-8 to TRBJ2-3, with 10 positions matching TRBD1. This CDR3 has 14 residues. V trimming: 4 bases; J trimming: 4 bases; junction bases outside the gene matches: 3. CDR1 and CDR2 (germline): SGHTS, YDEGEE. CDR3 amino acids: CASSQGQGADTQYF. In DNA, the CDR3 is TGTGCCAGCAGCCAAGGACAGGGGGCAGATACGCAGTATTTT.

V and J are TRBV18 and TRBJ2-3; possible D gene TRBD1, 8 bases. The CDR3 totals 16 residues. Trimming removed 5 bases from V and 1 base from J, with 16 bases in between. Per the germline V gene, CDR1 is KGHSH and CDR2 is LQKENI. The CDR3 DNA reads TGTGCCAGCTCAGCACAGGGGGGGTCTGGCACAGATACGCAGTATTTT. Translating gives CASSAQGGSGTDTQYF.

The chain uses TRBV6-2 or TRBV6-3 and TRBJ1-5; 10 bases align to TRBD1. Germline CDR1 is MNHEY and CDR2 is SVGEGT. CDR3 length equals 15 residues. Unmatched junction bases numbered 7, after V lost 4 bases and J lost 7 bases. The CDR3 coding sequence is TGTGCCAGCAGTTCCGACAGGGGGCGCCGGCAGCCCCAGCATTTT. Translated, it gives CASSSDRGRRQPQHF.

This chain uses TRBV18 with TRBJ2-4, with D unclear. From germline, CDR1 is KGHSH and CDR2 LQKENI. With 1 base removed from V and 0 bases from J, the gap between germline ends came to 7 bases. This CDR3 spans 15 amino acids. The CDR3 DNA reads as TGTGCCAGCTCACCACAGAGATTAGCCAAAAACATTCAGTACTTC. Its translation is CASSPQRLAKNIQYF.

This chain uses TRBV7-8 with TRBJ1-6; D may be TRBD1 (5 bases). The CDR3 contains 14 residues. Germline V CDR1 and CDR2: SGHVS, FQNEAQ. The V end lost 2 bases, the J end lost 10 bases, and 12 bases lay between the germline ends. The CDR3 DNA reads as TGTGCCAGCAGCTTAAGGGGTTCGGACTCACCCCTCCACTTT. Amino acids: CASSLRGSDSPLHF.

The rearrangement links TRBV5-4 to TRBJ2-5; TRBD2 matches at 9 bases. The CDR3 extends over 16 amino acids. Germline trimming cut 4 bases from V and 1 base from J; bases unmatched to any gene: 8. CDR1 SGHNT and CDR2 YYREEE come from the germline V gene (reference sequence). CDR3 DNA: TGTGCCAGCAGCCAAACGAGCGGGGGGCCCCAAGAGACCCAGTACTTC. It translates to CASSQTSGGPQETQYF. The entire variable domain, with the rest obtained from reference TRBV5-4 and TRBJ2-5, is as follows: ETGVTQSPTHLIKTRGQQVTLRCSSQSGHNTVSWYQQALGQGPQFIFQYYREEENGRGNFPPRFSGLQFPNYSSELNVNALELDDSALYLCASSQTSGGPQETQYFGPGTRLLVL.

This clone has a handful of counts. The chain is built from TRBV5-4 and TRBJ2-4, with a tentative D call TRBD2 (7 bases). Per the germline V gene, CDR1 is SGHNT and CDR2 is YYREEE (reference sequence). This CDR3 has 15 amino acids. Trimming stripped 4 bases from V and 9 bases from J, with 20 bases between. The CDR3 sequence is CASSPNVGGGPIQYF. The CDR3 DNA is TGTGCCAGCAGCCCTAACGTGGGGGGGGGCCCCATTCAGTACTTC.

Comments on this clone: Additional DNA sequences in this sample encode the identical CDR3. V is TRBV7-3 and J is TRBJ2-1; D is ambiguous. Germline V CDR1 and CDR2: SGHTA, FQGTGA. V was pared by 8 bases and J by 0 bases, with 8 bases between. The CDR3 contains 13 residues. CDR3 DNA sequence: TGTGCCAGCTCCCCCAGCTCCTACAATGAGCAGTTCTTC. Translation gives CASSPSSYNEQFF.

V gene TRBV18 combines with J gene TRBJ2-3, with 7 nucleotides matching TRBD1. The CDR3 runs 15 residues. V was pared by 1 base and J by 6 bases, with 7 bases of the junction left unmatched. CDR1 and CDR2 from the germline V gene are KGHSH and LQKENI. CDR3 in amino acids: CASSPHDRVYDTQYF. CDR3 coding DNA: TGTGCCAGCTCACCACATGACAGGGTTTATGATACGCAGTATTTT. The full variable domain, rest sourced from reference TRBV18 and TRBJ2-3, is NAGVMQNPRHLVRRRGQEARLRCSPMKGHSHVYWYRQLPEEGLKFMVYLQKENIIDESGMPKERFSAEFPKEGPSILRIQQVVRGDSAAYFCASSPHDRVYDTQYFGPGTRLTVL.

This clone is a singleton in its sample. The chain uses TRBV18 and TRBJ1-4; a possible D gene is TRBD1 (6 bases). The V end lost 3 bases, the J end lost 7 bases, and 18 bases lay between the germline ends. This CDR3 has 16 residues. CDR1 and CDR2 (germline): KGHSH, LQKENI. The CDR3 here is CASSPPYGQGSEKLFF. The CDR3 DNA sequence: TGTGCCAGCTCACCCCCATACGGGCAGGGGAGTGAAAAACTGTTTTTT.

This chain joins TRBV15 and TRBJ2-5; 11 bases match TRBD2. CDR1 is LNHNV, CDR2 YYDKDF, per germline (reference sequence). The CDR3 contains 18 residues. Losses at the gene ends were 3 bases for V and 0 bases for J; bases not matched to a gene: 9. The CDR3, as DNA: TGTGCCACCAGCAGCCGTTCTCTAGCGGGAGGATACCAAGAGACCCAGTACTTC. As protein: CATSSRSLAGGYQETQYF.

As DNA, the CDR3 is TGCGCCAGCAGGGTTCAGGGCTCCGGTGAGCAGTTCTTC. Residues: CASRVQGSGEQFF. This chain links TRBV5-1 with TRBJ2-1; D is perhaps TRBD1 (5 bases). Between the trimmed V and J ends, which lost 5 bases and 9 bases, there was a span of 15 bases. Germline assignment: CDR1 SGHRS and CDR2 YFSETQ. The CDR3 contains 13 residues. The full variable domain, completed using reference TRBV5-1 and TRBJ2-1, is KAGVTQTPRYLIKTRGQQVTLSCSPISGHRSVSWYQQTPGQGLQFLFEYFSETQRNKGNFPGRFSGRQFSNSRSEMNVSTLELGDSALYLCASRVQGSGEQFFGPGTRLTVL.

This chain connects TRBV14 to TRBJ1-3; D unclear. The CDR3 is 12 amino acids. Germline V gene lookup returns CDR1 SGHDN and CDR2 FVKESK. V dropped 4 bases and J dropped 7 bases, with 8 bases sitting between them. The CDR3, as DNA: TGTGCCAGCAGCCCGATCGGGAACACCATATATTTT. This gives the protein CASSPIGNTIYF.

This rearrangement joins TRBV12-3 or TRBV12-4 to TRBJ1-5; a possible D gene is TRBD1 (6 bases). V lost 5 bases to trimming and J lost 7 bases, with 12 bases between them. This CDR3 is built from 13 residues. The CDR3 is CASSVTGMQPQHF. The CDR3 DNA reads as TGTGCCAGCAGTGTAACAGGGATGCAGCCCCAGCATTTT.

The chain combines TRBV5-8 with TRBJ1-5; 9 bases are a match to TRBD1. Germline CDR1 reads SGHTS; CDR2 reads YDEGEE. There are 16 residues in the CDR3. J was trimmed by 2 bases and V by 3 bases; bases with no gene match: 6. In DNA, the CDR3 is TGTGCCAGCAGCTCCCGGACAGGGGCGGGCAATCAGCCCCAGCATTTT. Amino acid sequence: CASSSRTGAGNQPQHF.

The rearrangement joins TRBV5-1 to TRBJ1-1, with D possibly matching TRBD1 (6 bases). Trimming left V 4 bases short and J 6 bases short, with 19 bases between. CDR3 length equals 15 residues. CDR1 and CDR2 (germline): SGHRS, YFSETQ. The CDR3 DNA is TGCGCCAGCAGCGCAACAGGGATGTCAGTGGCTGAAGCTTTCTTT. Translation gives CASSATGMSVAEAFF.

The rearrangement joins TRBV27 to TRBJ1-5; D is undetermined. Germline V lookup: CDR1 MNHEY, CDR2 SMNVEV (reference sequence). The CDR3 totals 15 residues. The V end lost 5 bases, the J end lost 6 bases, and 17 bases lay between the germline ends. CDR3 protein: CASSPSPSGIQPQHF. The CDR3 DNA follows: TGTGCCAGCAGTCCATCCCCTTCGGGGATTCAGCCCCAGCATTTT.

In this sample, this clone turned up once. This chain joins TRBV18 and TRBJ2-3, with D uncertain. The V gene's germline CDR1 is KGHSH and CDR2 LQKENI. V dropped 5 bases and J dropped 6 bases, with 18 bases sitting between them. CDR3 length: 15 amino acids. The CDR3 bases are TGTGCCAGCTCAGCCCTGAGCCCCCCACAGGATACGCAGTATTTT. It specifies CASSALSPPQDTQYF. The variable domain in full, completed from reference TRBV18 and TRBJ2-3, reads NAGVMQNPRHLVRRRGQEARLRCSPMKGHSHVYWYRQLPEEGLKFMVYLQKENIIDESGMPKERFSAEFPKEGPSILRIQQVVRGDSAAYFCASSALSPPQDTQYFGPGTRLTVL.